The 27 T cell receptor beta chains in this list originate from one sample, sequenced in a study of CD8 T cells in Susac syndrome. An input of roughly 0.5 to 1 ug of RNA was subjected to reverse transcription using random hexamers. TCRdb re-derived calls from the immunoSEQ multiplex PCR reads in MiXCR, one entry per CDR3 protein. The data show a few hundred thousand distinct CDR3 sequences, approximately 95% seen once. The sequencing input was CD4+ T cells from PBMCs. Every receptor here comes from a human donor with multiple sclerosis.

The rearrangement links TRBV2 to TRBJ1-6; 10 bases align to TRBD1. CDR3 length: 17 residues. Trimming took 0 bases from V and 11 from J; bases not matched to a gene: 10. Germline CDR1 reads SNHLY; CDR2 reads FYNNEI. The CDR3 nucleotides read TGTGCCAGCAGTGAAGCGCTTCCTGGGACAGGGGTCCCACCCCTCCACTTT. This sequence encodes CASSEALPGTGVPPLHF.

The J gene is TRBJ1-1, the V gene TRBV29-1; TRBD1 matches at 10 bases. The germline V gene encodes CDR1 SQVTM and CDR2 ANQGSEA. V shed 3 bases and J 3 bases; nucleotides not matched to a gene: 4. This CDR3 comprises 14 residues. CDR3: CSVETGGSYTEAFF. The CDR3 DNA is TGCAGCGTTGAGACAGGGGGCTCGTACACTGAAGCTTTCTTT.

V is TRBV30 and J is TRBJ1-5; D is unclear. Trimming took 4 bases from V and 3 from J, leaving 10 bases between them. Germline loops: CDR1 GTSNPN, CDR2 SVGIG (reference sequence). The CDR3 runs to 13 residues. The CDR3 DNA reads as TGTGCCTGGACCCAAGGACCCAATCAGCCCCAGCATTTT. Its translation: CAWTQGPNQPQHF.

The chain carries TRBV20-1 and TRBJ1-2; D is uncertain. V was clipped by 6 bases and J by 0 bases, with 11 bases between them. The germline V gene encodes CDR1 DFQATT and CDR2 SNEGSKA (reference sequence). This CDR3 is built from 13 residues. In nucleotides, the CDR3 is TGCAGTGCCCCATCGGTCACTAACTATGGCTACACCTTC. This translates into CSAPSVTNYGYTF.

The gene calls are TRBV20-1 and TRBJ2-3; a possible D gene is TRBD1 (6 bases). Trimming pared 5 bases from V and 2 bases from J, leaving 11 bases between. In germline, CDR1 is DFQATT, CDR2 SNEGSKA (reference sequence). This CDR3 is built from 13 residues. The CDR3 DNA reads TGCAGTGCTGACACAGGGTACACAGATACGCAGTATTTT. This codes for CSADTGYTDTQYF.

Here the CDR3 reads CASSQTRQKYYGYTF. CDR3 coding DNA: TGTGCCAGCAGCCAAACGAGGCAGAAGTACTATGGCTACACCTTC. The J gene is TRBJ1-2, the V gene TRBV4-2; D is undetermined. The CDR3 is 15 residues long. Between the trimmed V and J ends, which lost 2 bases and 3 bases, there was a span of 13 bases. Germline V gene lookup returns CDR1 LGHNA and CDR2 YNFKEQ.

The rearrangement links TRBV23-1 to TRBJ2-1; D unclear. Being an ORF, TRBV23-1 has a function that is uncertain. The CDR3 contains 17 residues. Trimming took off 0 bases at V and 2 bases at J, with 14 bases between the two ends. CDR3 sequence: CASSQSTPKGPYNEQFF. In nucleotides, the CDR3 is TGCGCCAGCAGTCAATCAACCCCGAAGGGCCCCTACAATGAGCAGTTCTTC.

In DNA form, the CDR3 reads TGTGCCAGCAGTCCCCGGGAAATCTACGAGCAGTACTTC. This encodes CASSPREIYEQYF. The rearrangement uses TRBV2 and TRBJ2-7, with D perhaps TRBD2 (5 bases). This CDR3 has 13 amino acids. Germline values: CDR1 SNHLY, CDR2 FYNNEI. The V and J ends lost 5 bases and 3 bases respectively, with 11 bases between them.

V is TRBV13 and J is TRBJ2-6; D unresolved. CDR1 and CDR2 from the germline V gene are PRHDT and FYEKMQ (reference sequence). The germline V and J ends were trimmed by 6 bases and 0 bases, with 9 bases remaining between them. The CDR3 sequence is 15 residues long. CDR3 region: CASRLLSSGANVLTF. In nucleotides, the CDR3 is TGTGCCAGCAGGCTACTAAGCTCTGGGGCCAACGTCCTGACTTTC.

The chain has TRBV3-1 and TRBJ2-7, with a possible D match to TRBD1 (6 bases). Germline CDR1 reads LGHDT; CDR2 reads YNNKEL (reference sequence). V was clipped by 3 bases and J by 3 bases, with 21 bases between them. This CDR3 is 17 amino acids long. The CDR3 here is CASSHRDPGTSYYEQYF. CDR3 DNA: TGTGCCAGCAGCCATAGAGACCCCGGGACATCCTACTACGAGCAGTACTTC.

The rearrangement uses TRBV18 and TRBJ2-7; tentatively, D is TRBD1 (6 bases). Germline V lookup: CDR1 KGHSH, CDR2 LQKENI. Trimming cost V 3 bases and J 3 bases, with 15 bases left between them. The CDR3 has 15 residues. Here the CDR3 DNA reads TGTGCCAGCTCACCGAGGGCGACAGGAAGCTACGAGCAGTACTTC. As protein: CASSPRATGSYEQYF.

The chain is built from TRBV20-1 and TRBJ1-2; D is possibly TRBD1 (5 bases). This CDR3 region has 15 residues. Germline CDR1 DFQATT, CDR2 SNEGSKA (reference sequence). V dropped 6 bases and J dropped 7 bases, with 24 bases sitting between them. The CDR3 coding sequence is TGCAGTGCGCCCCCCCAGGGAAAGGGGCCCTTTGGCTACACCTTC. Translation: CSAPPQGKGPFGYTF.

V usage is TRBV29-1 and J usage is TRBJ2-1; TRBD2 aligns across 9 bases. After removal of 5 bases from V and 2 bases from J, the junction contained 7 bases not matched to a gene. The CDR3 consists of 15 residues. The V gene's germline CDR1 is SQVTM and CDR2 ANQGSEA. The CDR3 nucleotides are TGCAGCGTTACCGGCGGGGGGGGAGCCTACAATGAGCAGTTCTTC. It codes for CSVTGGGGAYNEQFF.

This chain joins TRBV29-1 and TRBJ1-2, with 10 bases identical to TRBD1. There are 14 residues in the CDR3. CDR1 and CDR2 from the germline V gene are SQVTM and ANQGSEA. With 3 bases clipped from V and 4 bases from J, the junction kept 5 bases outside the gene matches. The chain's CDR3 is CSVESGQGFYGYTF. The CDR3, as DNA: TGCAGCGTTGAGTCGGGACAGGGGTTCTATGGCTACACCTTC.

This clonotype is a singleton in its sample. This chain links TRBV14 with TRBJ2-2, with D tentatively TRBD1 (6 bases). This CDR3 region has 15 residues. V shed 3 bases and J shed 6 bases, with 14 bases lying between them. Per the germline V gene, CDR1 is SGHDN and CDR2 is FVKESK. DNA of the CDR3: TGTGCCAGCAGCCAGGTCAGGGGTTCGGCCGGGGAGCTGTTTTTT. It is translated as CASSQVRGSAGELFF.

The chain is built from TRBV7-2 and TRBJ1-2, with D unresolved. In germline, CDR1 is SGHTA, CDR2 FQGNSA. CDR3 size: 14 residues. The germline V and J ends were trimmed by 6 bases and 2 bases, with 13 bases remaining between them. CDR3 sequence (DNA): TGTGCCAGCAGTCAAAATCGAGGGAACTATGGCTACACCTTC. It yields the protein CASSQNRGNYGYTF. Variable domain in full (rest from reference TRBV7-2 and TRBJ1-2): GAGVSQSPSNKVTEKGKDVELRCDPISGHTALYWYRQSLGQGLEFLIYFQGNSAPDKSGLPSDRFSAERTGGSVSTLTIQRTQQEDSAVYLCASSQNRGNYGYTFGSGTRLTVV.

The chain is built from TRBV2 and TRBJ2-3, with TRBD2 matching over 7 bases. V was clipped by 6 bases and J by 7 bases; unmatched bases: 10. CDR1 SNHLY and CDR2 FYNNEI come from the germline V gene. The CDR3 is made up of 14 amino acids. The CDR3: CASRALVGGNTQYF. Here the CDR3 DNA reads TGTGCCAGCAGGGCCCTCGTCGGGGGGAATACGCAGTATTTT.

This clonotype was found once. CDR3 in amino acids: CASSVDNPGGETQYF. CDR3 coding DNA: TGTGCCAGCAGCGTAGACAACCCCGGTGGGGAGACCCAGTACTTC. The chain links TRBV9 to TRBJ2-5; unclear D gene. This CDR3 has 15 residues. In germline, CDR1 is SGDLS, CDR2 YYNGEE. The ends were cut back, 0 bases at V and 5 bases at J, with 14 bases in the middle.

The rearrangement joins TRBV9 to TRBJ1-1; 7 bases agree with TRBD1. The CDR3 runs to 14 residues. Germline CDR1 is SGDLS and CDR2 is YYNGEE. V lost 3 bases to trimming and J lost 2 bases; unmatched junction nucleotides: 4. The CDR3 sequence: CASSGNRGNTEAFF. In nucleotides, the CDR3 is TGTGCCAGCAGCGGAAACAGGGGCAACACTGAAGCTTTCTTT.

This chain connects TRBV29-1 to TRBJ1-1; tentative D call: TRBD1 (5 bases). CDR3 length: 12 amino acids. The V end was cut by 3 bases, the J end by 6 bases, with 11 bases between. From germline, CDR1 is SQVTM and CDR2 ANQGSEA. The DNA for the CDR3 is TGCAGCGTTGAGAACAGGCCCGCTGAAGCTTTCTTT. Translation: CSVENRPAEAFF.

The rearrangement links TRBV5-1 to TRBJ2-5; unclear D gene. Germline V lookup: CDR1 SGHRS, CDR2 YFSETQ. V lost 2 bases and J 2 bases, leaving 4 bases between the germline ends. The CDR3 is 12 amino acids. The CDR3 DNA is TGCGCCAGCAGCTTCCCTCAAGAGACCCAGTACTTC. This encodes CASSFPQETQYF.

The V and J genes are TRBV20-1 and TRBJ2-7, with D perhaps matching TRBD2 (5 bases). V shed 6 bases and J shed 3 bases, with 18 bases lying between them. The CDR3 consists of 14 residues. Germline lookup yields CDR1 DFQATT and CDR2 SNEGSKA (reference sequence). CDR3 DNA: TGCAGTGCCAGAACTAGAGCCCTAGACTACGAGCAGTACTTC. Translation gives CSARTRALDYEQYF.

The chain is built from TRBV30 and TRBJ1-6; 7 positions match TRBD1. CDR1 GTSNPN and CDR2 SVGIG come from the germline V gene (reference sequence). The CDR3 length is 14 residues. The CDR3 nucleotides read TGTGCAAGGGACAGCCCAGGTGGTAATTCACCCCTCCACTTT. Protein sequence: CARDSPGGNSPLHF.

The V gene is TRBV29-1, the J gene TRBJ2-7, with a possible D match to TRBD1 (6 bases). The V and J ends lost 0 bases and 4 bases respectively, with 10 bases between them. In germline, CDR1 is SQVTM, CDR2 ANQGSEA. This CDR3 region has 13 residues. The CDR3 DNA reads as TGCAGCGTTGAAGAGGGCAGGGGTTACGAGCAGTACTTC. Protein product: CSVEEGRGYEQYF.

Only one count was recorded for this clonotype. This rearrangement joins TRBV7-9 to TRBJ2-7; D remains unclear. Germline-derived CDR1 and CDR2 are SEHNR and FQNEAQ (reference sequence). This CDR3 spans 14 amino acids. Trimming stripped 4 bases from V and 3 bases from J, with 13 bases between. DNA of the CDR3: TGTGCCAGCAGCTCCTTCCCCGAGAACTACGAGCAGTACTTC. This encodes CASSSFPENYEQYF. Full variable domain (remainder filled in from reference TRBV7-9 and TRBJ2-7): DTGVSQNPRHKITKRGQNVTFRCDPISEHNRLYWYRQTLGQGPEFLTYFQNEAQLEKSRLLSDRFSAERPKGSFSTLEIQRTEQGDSAMYLCASSSFPENYEQYFGPGTRLTVT.

The chain uses TRBV20-1 and TRBJ2-1; 10 bases align to TRBD1. The CDR3 loop spans 14 amino acids. V was clipped by 5 bases and J by 8 bases; unmatched bases: 9. Per the germline V gene, CDR1 is DFQATT and CDR2 is SNEGSKA (reference sequence). CDR3 bases: TGCAGTGCTTACCCGGGACAGGGGCGCGATGAGCAGTTCTTC. It is translated as CSAYPGQGRDEQFF.

The gene calls are TRBV28 and TRBJ1-1; D is possibly TRBD1 (5 bases). This CDR3 is built from 13 residues. Germline lookup yields CDR1 MDHEN and CDR2 SYDVKM. V lost 4 bases and J lost 10, with 16 bases in between. The CDR3 nucleotides are TGTGCCAGCAGTTCCTCAACAGGACTTGGAGCTTTCTTT. Amino acid sequence: CASSSSTGLGAFF.